A single sample is the source of the 15 T cell receptor beta chains below, sequenced in a study of control samples from healthy donors and cancer patients. Generated by immunoSEQ multiplex PCR, the TCRdb table keeps only in-frame clones and is missing some. The sample yields around 250,000 clones, over 70% seen once. Sequences were obtained from PBMCs. The receptors were gathered from a woman in her sixties or seventies with lung cancer.

This chain joins TRBV5-1 and TRBJ2-1; D is perhaps TRBD1 or TRBD2 (5 bases each). The ends were cut back, 4 bases at V and 10 bases at J, with 18 bases in the middle. This CDR3 is 14 amino acids long. Germline lookup yields CDR1 SGHRS and CDR2 YFSETQ. CDR3 coding DNA: TGCGCCAGCAGCGCCGGGACGGGGCTCGCCGAGCAGTTCTTC. It codes for CASSAGTGLAEQFF.

This chain links TRBV9 with TRBJ2-1, with 9 bases aligning to TRBD2. Germline assignment: CDR1 SGDLS and CDR2 YYNGEE. The V gene end was trimmed by 0 bases and the J gene end by 9 bases; junction bases not matched to a gene: 7. The CDR3 totals 15 residues. The CDR3 reads CASSVGSSGVSEQFF. The CDR3, as DNA: TGTGCCAGCAGCGTAGGATCTAGCGGGGTAAGTGAGCAGTTCTTC.

This clone was recorded only once. The chain recombines TRBV30 with TRBJ1-1; 7 bases fit TRBD1. The V gene end was trimmed by 5 bases and the J gene end by 4 bases; junction bases not matched to a gene: 7. Germline values: CDR1 GTSNPN, CDR2 SVGIG (reference sequence). The CDR3 extends over 13 amino acids. This chain's CDR3 is CAWDREGGTEAFF. CDR3 DNA sequence: TGTGCCTGGGACAGGGAGGGGGGCACTGAAGCTTTCTTT.

Only a few counts were recorded for this clone. The V and J genes are TRBV28 and TRBJ1-5, with D perhaps TRBD1 (6 bases). The CDR3 totals 15 residues. Germline V lookup: CDR1 MDHEN, CDR2 SYDVKM. Trimming cost V 6 bases and J 1 base, with 13 bases left between them. The CDR3 region is CASRFRGGSNQPQHF. In DNA form, the CDR3 reads TGTGCCAGCAGATTCAGGGGAGGGAGCAATCAGCCCCAGCATTTT. Drawing the rest from reference TRBV28 and TRBJ1-5, the complete variable domain is DVKVTQSSRYLVKRTGEKVFLECVQDMDHENMFWYRQDPGLGLRLIYFSYDVKMKEKGDIPEGYSVSREKKERFSLILESASTNQTSMYLCASRFRGGSNQPQHFGDGTRLSIL.

Turning to this clone: The sample holds other DNA sequences that translate to the same CDR3. The rearrangement joins TRBV28 to TRBJ2-7; D gene uncertain. Trimming cost V 6 bases and J 5 bases, with 11 bases left between them. The CDR3 is 12 amino acids. Germline V CDR1 and CDR2: MDHEN, SYDVKM. The CDR3 sequence: CASSPRSHEQYF. The CDR3, as DNA: TGTGCCAGCAGCCCTCGATCCCACGAGCAGTACTTC.

This clone was detected once. The chain uses TRBV10-3 and TRBJ2-1; 8 positions match TRBD2. The CDR3 loop spans 17 amino acids. CDR1 is ENHRY and CDR2 is SYGVKD in the germline V gene. Trimming took 4 bases from V and 0 from J; bases not matched to a gene: 8. The CDR3 region has the DNA TGTGCCATCAGTGGTGGCGGGGGGACCCTCTCCTACAATGAGCAGTTCTTC. Translated, it gives CAISGGGGTLSYNEQFF.

The rearrangement uses TRBV6-5 and TRBJ1-2; no reliable D call. Germline CDR1 and CDR2: MNHEY and SVGAGI. The CDR3 spans 12 residues. Trimming shortened V by 5 bases and J by 4 bases, and 8 bases separated the two germline ends. The DNA for the CDR3 is TGTGCCAGCAGTCTAAGTGGCTATGGCTACACCTTC. The encoded protein is CASSLSGYGYTF.

This clone has just a few counts. The chain links TRBV7-3 to TRBJ2-3, with 11 bases matching TRBD2. With 5 bases clipped from V and 2 bases from J, the junction kept 3 bases outside the gene matches. CDR1 is SGHTA, CDR2 FQGTGA, per germline. CDR3 size: 15 residues. The CDR3 region has the DNA TGTGCCAGCAGCCGGACTAGCGGGTACACAGATACGCAGTATTTT. This translates into CASSRTSGYTDTQYF.

This clone was detected only once. J is TRBJ2-3 and V is TRBV7-3, with a tentative D call TRBD1 (6 bases). Germline V CDR1 and CDR2: SGHTA, FQGTGA. The CDR3 runs to 13 residues. Trimming removed 5 bases at V and 6 bases at J, with 12 bases between. The CDR3 nucleotides are TGTGCCAGCAGCCTAAACAGGGTGGATACGCAGTATTTT. Amino acids: CASSLNRVDTQYF.

This chain links TRBV15 with TRBJ2-2; 8 nucleotides align to TRBD1. The CDR3 is made up of 16 amino acids. Losses at the gene ends were 6 bases for V and 1 base for J; bases not matched to a gene: 7. From germline, CDR1 is LNHNV and CDR2 YYDKDF (reference sequence). The CDR3 region is CATRPPGTGNTGELFF. The CDR3 bases are TGTGCCACCAGACCACCGGGGACAGGGAACACCGGGGAGCTGTTTTTT.

The gene calls are TRBV24-1 and TRBJ2-2; 11 positions match TRBD1. The V gene end was trimmed by 8 bases and the J gene end by 3 bases; junction bases not matched to a gene: 1. This CDR3 region has 14 residues. Per the germline V gene, CDR1 is KGHDR and CDR2 is SFDVKD. The DNA of the CDR3 is TGTGCCACCAAGGGACAGGGGGACACCGGGGAGCTGTTTTTT. This translates into CATKGQGDTGELFF.

The chain uses TRBV28 and TRBJ2-7; D might be TRBD1 or TRBD2, each matching 6 bases. Germline loops: CDR1 MDHEN, CDR2 SYDVKM. V was clipped by 3 bases and J by 1 base, with 13 bases between them. The CDR3 length is 15 residues. The CDR3 DNA follows: TGTGCCAGCAGTTTCGGGTCGGGGGCTTCCTACGAGCAGTACTTC. This gives the protein CASSFGSGASYEQYF.

In this sample, this clone turned up once. Here the CDR3 DNA reads TGCGCCAGCAGCTTGGGCGGGGGCCTTACCGGGGAGCTGTTTTTT. The encoded protein is CASSLGGGLTGELFF. This chain joins TRBV5-1 and TRBJ2-2; TRBD2 might be the D (7 bases). The length of the CDR3 is 15 residues. Germline values: CDR1 SGHRS, CDR2 YFSETQ. The V and J ends lost 0 bases and 5 bases respectively, with 11 bases between them.

This clone was detected once. This chain joins TRBV12-3 or TRBV12-4 and TRBJ1-2; no clear D. The CDR3 is 13 residues long. The V and J ends lost 5 bases and 8 bases respectively, with 15 bases between them. The CDR3 spells CASSTSTAVGYTF. The CDR3 DNA sequence: TGTGCCAGCAGTACCTCGACTGCTGTGGGCTACACCTTC.

The rearrangement joins TRBV7-3 to TRBJ2-2; TRBD2 matches 7 bases. Losses at the gene ends were 5 bases for V and 6 bases for J; bases not matched to a gene: 9. This CDR3 comprises 15 residues. The germline V gene encodes CDR1 SGHTA and CDR2 FQGTGA. CDR3 sequence (DNA): TGTGCCAGCAGCGATCTAGCGGATGGGGCCGGGGAGCTGTTTTTT. Translating it yields CASSDLADGAGELFF.